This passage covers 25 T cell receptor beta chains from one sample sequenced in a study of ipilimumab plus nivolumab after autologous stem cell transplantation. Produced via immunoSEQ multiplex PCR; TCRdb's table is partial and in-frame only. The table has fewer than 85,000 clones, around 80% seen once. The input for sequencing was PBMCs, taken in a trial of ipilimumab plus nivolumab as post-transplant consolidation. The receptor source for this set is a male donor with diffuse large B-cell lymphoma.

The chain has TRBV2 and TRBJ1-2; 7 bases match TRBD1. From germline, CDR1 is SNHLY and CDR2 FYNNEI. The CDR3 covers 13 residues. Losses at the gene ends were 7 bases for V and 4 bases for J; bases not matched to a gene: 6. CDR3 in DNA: TGTGCCAGCAAAAGACAGGGCGGCTATGGCTACACCTTC. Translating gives CASKRQGGYGYTF.

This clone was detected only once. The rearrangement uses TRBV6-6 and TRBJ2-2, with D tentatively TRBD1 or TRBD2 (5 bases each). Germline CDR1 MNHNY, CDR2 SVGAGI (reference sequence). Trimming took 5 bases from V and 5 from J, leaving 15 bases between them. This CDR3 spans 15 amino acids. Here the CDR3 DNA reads TGTGCCAGCAGTAATACCGATGGGGGAACCGGGGAGCTGTTTTTT. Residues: CASSNTDGGTGELFF.

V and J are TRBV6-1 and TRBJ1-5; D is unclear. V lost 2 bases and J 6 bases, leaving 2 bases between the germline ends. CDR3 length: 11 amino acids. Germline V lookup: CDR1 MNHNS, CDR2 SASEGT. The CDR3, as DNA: TGTGCCAGCAGTGAATTTCAGCCCCAGCATTTT. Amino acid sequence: CASSEFQPQHF.

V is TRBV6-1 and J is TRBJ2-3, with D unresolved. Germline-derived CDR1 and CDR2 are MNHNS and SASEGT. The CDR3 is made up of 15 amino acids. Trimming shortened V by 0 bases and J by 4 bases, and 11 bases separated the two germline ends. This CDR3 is CASSEAAGLADTQYF. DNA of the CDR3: TGTGCCAGCAGTGAAGCGGCAGGATTGGCAGATACGCAGTATTTT.

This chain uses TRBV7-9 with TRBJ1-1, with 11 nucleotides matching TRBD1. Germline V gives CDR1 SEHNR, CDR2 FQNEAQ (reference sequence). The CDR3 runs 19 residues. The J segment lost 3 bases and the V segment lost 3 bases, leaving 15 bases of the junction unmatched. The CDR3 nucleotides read TGTGCCAGCAGCTTCTGGCCCACGAGGACAGGGGGCTTGGACACTGAAGCTTTCTTT. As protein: CASSFWPTRTGGLDTEAFF.

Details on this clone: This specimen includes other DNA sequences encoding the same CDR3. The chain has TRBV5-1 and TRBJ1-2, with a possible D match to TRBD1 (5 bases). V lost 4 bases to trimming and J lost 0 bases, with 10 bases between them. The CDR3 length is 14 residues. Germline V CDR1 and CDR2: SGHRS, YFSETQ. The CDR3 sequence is CASSPRGPNYGYTF. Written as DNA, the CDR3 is TGCGCCAGCAGCCCCCGGGGCCCTAACTATGGCTACACCTTC.

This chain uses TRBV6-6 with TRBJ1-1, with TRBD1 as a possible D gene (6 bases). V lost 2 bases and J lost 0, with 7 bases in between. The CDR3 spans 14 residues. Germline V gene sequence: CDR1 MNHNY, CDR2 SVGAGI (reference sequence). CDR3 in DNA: TGTGCCAGCAGTTACGACAGGATGAACACTGAAGCTTTCTTT. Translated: CASSYDRMNTEAFF.

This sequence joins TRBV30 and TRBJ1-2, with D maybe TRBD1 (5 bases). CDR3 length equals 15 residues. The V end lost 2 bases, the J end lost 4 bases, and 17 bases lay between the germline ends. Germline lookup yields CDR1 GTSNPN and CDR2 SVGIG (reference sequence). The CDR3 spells CAWSTTVGAAYGYTF. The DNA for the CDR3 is TGTGCCTGGAGTACGACGGTTGGGGCAGCCTATGGCTACACCTTC.

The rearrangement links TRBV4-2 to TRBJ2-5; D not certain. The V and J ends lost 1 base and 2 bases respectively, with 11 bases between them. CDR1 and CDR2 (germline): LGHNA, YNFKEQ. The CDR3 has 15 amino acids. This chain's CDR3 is CASSQVRQIQETQYF. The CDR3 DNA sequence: TGTGCCAGCAGCCAAGTTCGCCAGATTCAAGAGACCCAGTACTTC.

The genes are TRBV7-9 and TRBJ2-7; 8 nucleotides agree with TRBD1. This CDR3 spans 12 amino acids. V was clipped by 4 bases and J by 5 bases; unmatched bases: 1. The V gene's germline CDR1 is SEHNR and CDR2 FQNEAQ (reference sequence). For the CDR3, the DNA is TGTGCCAGCAGCTCGACAGGGGACGAGCAGTACTTC. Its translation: CASSSTGDEQYF.

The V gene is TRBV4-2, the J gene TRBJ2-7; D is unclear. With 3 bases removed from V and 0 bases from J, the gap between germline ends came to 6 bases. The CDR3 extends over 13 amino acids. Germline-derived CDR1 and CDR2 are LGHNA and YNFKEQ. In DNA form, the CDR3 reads TGTGCCAGCAGCCACCTCTCCTCCTACGAGCAGTACTTC. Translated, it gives CASSHLSSYEQYF.

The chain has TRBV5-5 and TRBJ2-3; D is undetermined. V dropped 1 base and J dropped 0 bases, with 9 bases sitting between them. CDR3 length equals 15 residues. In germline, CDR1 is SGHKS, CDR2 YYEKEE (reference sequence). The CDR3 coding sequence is TGTGCCAGCAGCTTGCCCAGAGCTAGCACAGATACGCAGTATTTT. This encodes CASSLPRASTDTQYF.

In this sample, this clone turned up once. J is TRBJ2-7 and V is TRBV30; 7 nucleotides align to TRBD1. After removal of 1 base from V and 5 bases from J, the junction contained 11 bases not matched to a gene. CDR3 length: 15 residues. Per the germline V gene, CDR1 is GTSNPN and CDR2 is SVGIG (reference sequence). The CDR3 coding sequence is TGTGCCTGGAGTGGCAGTATCGACAGGGCGGACGAGCAGTACTTC. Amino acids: CAWSGSIDRADEQYF.

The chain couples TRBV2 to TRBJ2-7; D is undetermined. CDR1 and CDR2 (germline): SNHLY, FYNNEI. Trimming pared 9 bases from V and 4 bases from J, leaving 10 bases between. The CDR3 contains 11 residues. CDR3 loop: CASQFRYEQYF. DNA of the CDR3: TGTGCCAGTCAGTTCCGATACGAGCAGTACTTC.

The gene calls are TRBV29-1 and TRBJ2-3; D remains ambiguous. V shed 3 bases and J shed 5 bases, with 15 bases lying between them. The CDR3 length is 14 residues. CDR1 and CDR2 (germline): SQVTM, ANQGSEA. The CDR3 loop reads CSVDVLHRRDTQYF. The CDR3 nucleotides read TGCAGCGTTGATGTCCTTCATCGTAGAGATACGCAGTATTTT.

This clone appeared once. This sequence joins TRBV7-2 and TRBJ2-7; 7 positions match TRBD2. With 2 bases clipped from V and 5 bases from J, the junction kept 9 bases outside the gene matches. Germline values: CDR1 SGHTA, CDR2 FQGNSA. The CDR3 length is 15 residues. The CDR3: CASSLSQTSRHEQYF. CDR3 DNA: TGTGCCAGCAGCTTATCACAGACTAGCAGGCACGAGCAGTACTTC.

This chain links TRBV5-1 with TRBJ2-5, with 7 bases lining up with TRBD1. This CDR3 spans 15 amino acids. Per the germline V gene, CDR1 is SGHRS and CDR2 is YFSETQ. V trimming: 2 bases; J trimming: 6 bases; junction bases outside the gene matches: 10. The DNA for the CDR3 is TGCGCCAGCAGCTTCATGACAGGGACGATGAAGACCCAGTACTTC. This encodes CASSFMTGTMKTQYF.

CDR3 sequence (DNA): TGTGCCAGCAGCTTCGGACAACCGGGAGGCTATGGCTACACCTTC. Encoded protein: CASSFGQPGGYGYTF. The V call is TRBV5-4, the J call TRBJ1-2, with TRBD1 as a possible D gene (5 bases). Trimming took 2 bases from V and 4 from J, leaving 15 bases between them. This CDR3 spans 15 amino acids. Germline V CDR1 and CDR2: SGHNT, YYREEE (reference sequence).

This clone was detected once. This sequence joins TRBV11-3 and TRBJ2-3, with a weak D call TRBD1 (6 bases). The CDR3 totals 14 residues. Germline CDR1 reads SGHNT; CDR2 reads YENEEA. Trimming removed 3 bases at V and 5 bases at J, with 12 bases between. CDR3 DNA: TGTGCCAGCAGCTTTAGAGGGGGTGGAGATACGCAGTATTTT. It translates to CASSFRGGGDTQYF.

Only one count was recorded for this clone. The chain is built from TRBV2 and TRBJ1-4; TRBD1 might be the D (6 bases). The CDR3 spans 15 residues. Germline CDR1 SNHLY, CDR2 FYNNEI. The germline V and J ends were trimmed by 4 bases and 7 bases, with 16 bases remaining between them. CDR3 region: CASSAHRVTGEKLFF. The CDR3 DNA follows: TGTGCCAGCAGTGCACACAGGGTGACGGGTGAAAAACTGTTTTTT.

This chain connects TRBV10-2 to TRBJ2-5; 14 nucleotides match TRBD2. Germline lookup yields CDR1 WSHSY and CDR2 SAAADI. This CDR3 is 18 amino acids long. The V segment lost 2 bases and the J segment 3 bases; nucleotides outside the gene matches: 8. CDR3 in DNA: TGCGCCAGCAGTGAGCGGGGGACTAGCGGGAGCTCGAAAGAGACCCAGTACTTC. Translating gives CASSERGTSGSSKETQYF.

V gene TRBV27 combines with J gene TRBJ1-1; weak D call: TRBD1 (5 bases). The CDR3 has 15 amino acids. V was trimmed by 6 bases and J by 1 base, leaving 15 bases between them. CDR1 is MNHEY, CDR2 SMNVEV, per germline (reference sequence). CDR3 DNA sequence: TGTGCCAGCAGGCCAGGGCAGGCCGGGAACACTGAAGCTTTCTTT. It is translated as CASRPGQAGNTEAFF.

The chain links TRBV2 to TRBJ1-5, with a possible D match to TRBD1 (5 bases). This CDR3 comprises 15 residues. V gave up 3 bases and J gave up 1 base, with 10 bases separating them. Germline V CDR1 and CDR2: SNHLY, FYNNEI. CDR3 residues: CASSDQGASNQPQHF. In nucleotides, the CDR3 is TGTGCCAGCAGTGATCAGGGTGCGAGCAATCAGCCCCAGCATTTT.

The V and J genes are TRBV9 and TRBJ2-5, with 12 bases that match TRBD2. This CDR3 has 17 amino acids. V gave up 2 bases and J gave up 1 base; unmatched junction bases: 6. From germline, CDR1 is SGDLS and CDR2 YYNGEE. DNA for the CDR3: TGTGCCAGCAGCGTCGACGCTAGCGGGGGGGTCCAAGAGACCCAGTACTTC. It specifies CASSVDASGGVQETQYF.

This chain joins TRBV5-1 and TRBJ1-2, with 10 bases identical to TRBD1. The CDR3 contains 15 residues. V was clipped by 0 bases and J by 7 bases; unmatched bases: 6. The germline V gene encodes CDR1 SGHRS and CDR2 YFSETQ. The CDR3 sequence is CASSLGDRGFSGYTF. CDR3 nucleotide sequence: TGCGCCAGCAGCTTGGGGGACAGGGGTTTCAGTGGCTACACCTTC.